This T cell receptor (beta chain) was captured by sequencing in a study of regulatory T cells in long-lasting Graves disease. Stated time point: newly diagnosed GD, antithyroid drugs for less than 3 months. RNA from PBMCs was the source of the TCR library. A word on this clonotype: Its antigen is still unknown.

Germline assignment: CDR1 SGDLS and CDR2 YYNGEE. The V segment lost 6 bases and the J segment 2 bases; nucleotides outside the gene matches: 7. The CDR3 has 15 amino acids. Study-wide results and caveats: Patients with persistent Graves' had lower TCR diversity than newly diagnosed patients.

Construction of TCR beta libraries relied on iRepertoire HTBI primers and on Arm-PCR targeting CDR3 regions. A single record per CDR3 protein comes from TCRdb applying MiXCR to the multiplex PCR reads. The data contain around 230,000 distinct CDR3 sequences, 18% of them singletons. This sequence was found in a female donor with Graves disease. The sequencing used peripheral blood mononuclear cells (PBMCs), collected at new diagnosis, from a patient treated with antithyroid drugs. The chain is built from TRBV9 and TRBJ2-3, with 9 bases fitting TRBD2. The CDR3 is CASNRLADPTDTQYF. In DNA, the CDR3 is TGTGCCAGCAACAGACTAGCGGATCCCACAGATACGCAGTATTTT.